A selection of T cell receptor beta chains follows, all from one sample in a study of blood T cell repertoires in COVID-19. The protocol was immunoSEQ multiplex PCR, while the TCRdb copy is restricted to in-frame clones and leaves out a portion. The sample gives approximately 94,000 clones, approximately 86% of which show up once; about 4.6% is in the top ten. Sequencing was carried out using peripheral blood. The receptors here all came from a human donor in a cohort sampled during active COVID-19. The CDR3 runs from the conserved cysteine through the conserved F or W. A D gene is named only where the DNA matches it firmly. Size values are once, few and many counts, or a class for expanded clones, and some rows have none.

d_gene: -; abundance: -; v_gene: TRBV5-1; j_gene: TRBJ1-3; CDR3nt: TGCGCCAGCAGCCCCGATGACAGGAGAGGAAACACCATATATTTT; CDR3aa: CASSPDDRRGNTIYF
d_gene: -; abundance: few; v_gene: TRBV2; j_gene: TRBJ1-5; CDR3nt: TGTGCCAGCAAGAGGGCCTATAGCAATCAGCCCCAGCATTTT; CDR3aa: CASKRAYSNQPQHF
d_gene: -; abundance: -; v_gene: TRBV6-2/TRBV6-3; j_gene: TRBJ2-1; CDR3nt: TGTGCCAGCAGTTCAATACTGAGCTCCTACAATGAGCAGTTCTTC; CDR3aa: CASSSILSSYNEQFF
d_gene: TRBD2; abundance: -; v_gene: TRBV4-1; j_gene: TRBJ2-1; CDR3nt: TGCGCCAGCAGCCAAGGCCTAGCGGGAGGAGTTTACAATGAGCAGTTCTTC; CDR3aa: CASSQGLAGGVYNEQFF
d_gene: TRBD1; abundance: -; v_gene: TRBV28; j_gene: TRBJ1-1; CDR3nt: TGTGCCACAGAAAAGACAGGGCCGAACACTGAAGCTTTCTTT; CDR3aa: CATEKTGPNTEAFF
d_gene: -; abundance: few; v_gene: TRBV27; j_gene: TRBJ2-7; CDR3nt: TGTGCCAGCAGCAATCCTTGGGGGGGCAGGGGCTCCTACGAGCAGTACTTC; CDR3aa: CASSNPWGGRGSYEQYF
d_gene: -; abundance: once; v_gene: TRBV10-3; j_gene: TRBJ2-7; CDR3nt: TGTGCCATCAGTAATAGACAGGACCAGACCTACGAGCAGTACTTC; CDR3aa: CAISNRQDQTYEQYF
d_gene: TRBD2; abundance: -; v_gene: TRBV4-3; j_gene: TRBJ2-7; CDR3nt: TGCGCCAGCAGCCAGTTAGCGGGAGGTTCCTACGAGCAGTACTTC; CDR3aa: CASSQLAGGSYEQYF
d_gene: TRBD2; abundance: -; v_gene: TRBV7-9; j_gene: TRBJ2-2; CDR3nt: TGTGCCAGCAGCTTAGGGACGGTTTCTAGCGGGAACACCGGGGAGCTGTTTTTT; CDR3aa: CASSLGTVSSGNTGELFF
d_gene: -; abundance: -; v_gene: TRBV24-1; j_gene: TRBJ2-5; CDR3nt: TGTGCCACCAGGAGAGCGAACCAAGAGACCCAGTACTTC; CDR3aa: CATRRANQETQYF